This record looks at one T cell receptor (beta chain) sequence and its context. Its target is unknown. Oncomine TCR Beta short-read sequencing was applied to DNA from cultured CD4+ T cells. MiXCR was run by TCRdb on the PCR reads, yielding one entry per CDR3 protein. The sample includes about 20,000 distinct CDR3 sequences, roughly three fifths of them seen just once. Regarding treatment: roughly 10-day PBMC culture with coronavirus spike peptide pools or control peptides (ViraFEST assay). Expansion of antigen-specific T cells with peptide pools by ViraFEST preceded sequencing of TCRs. Negative-selection isolation of CD4+ T cells was performed after ten to eleven days of culture. The sample comes from a study of vaccination and CD4 T cells after COVID-19. On the study more broadly: Recovered patients in the cohort numbered six men and four women, two of them Hispanic. Control cultures, each given a CEFX pool, an HIV-1 Nef pool, or no peptide, were included.

The CDR3 consists of 13 residues. Germline V gives CDR1 SEHNR, CDR2 FQNEAQ (reference sequence). Trimming removed 5 bases from V and 6 bases from J; junction bases left unmatched: 3. The sequenced sample consisted of CD4+ T cells from blood, cultured in vitro. J is TRBJ2-2 and V is TRBV7-9; 7 positions agree with TRBD2. The source is a human donor who had recovered from COVID-19. CDR3 sequence (DNA): TGTGCCAGCAGCCAGCTAGCGGCCGGGGAGCTGTTTTTT. This translates into CASSQLAAGELFF. Drawing the rest from reference TRBV7-9 and TRBJ2-2, the complete variable domain is DTGVSQNPRHKITKRGQNVTFRCDPISEHNRLYWYRQTLGQGPEFLTYFQNEAQLEKSRLLSDRFSAERPKGSFSTLEIQRTEQGDSAMYLCASSQLAAGELFFGEGSRLTVL.